This TCR beta chain is drawn from a study of blood T cell repertoires in COVID-19. Whole-study context: PBMCs, B-cell-depleted T cells, or T cells provided the cDNA or gDNA that made up the material.

This clone was recorded once. Repertoires were generated with immunoSEQ multiplex PCR, while TCRdb's copy carries only in-frame clones and drops some. Seen here are 300,000 or so clones, about four fifths observed once, and the top ten hold 1% to 1.5%. The CDR3 runs 15 residues. Germline-derived CDR1 and CDR2 are MNHEY and SVGEGT. V gave up 6 bases and J gave up 1 base; unmatched junction bases: 8. Input material: peripheral blood. The rearrangement joins TRBV6-2 or TRBV6-3 to TRBJ1-2, with TRBD1 matching over 7 bases. The origin of this receptor is a woman aged 45 to 65 with acute or convalescent COVID-19. The CDR3 sequence is CASSRGTDNNYGYTF. CDR3 DNA: TGTGCCAGCAGCCGAGGGACAGATAATAACTATGGCTACACCTTC.